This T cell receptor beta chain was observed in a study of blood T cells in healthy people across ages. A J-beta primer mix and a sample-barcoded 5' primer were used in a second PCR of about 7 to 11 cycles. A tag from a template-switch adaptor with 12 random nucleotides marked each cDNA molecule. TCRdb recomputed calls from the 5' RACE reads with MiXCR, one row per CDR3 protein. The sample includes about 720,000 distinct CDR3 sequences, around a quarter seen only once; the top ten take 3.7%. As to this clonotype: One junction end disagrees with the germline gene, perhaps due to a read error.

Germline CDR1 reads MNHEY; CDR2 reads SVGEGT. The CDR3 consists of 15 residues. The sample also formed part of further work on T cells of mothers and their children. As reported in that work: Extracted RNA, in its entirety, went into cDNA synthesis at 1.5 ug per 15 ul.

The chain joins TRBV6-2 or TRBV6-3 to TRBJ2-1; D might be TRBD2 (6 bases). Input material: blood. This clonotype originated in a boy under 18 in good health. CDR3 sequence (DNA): TGTGCCAGCAGCCTACAACTAGCCTCCGACAATGAGCAGTTCTTC. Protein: CASSLQLASDNEQFF.